One T cell receptor (beta chain) is described in this entry. What it recognizes is unknown. The CDR3 runs to 14 residues. Germline V gene lookup returns CDR1 MNHEY and CDR2 SMNVEV (reference sequence). With 1 base clipped from V and 6 bases from J, the junction kept 5 bases outside the gene matches. The table came from immunoSEQ multiplex PCR; TCRdb's copy has only in-frame clones and leaves some out. This table has tens of thousands of clones, about 86% appearing once. The sample belongs to a study of a mutant IDH1 vaccine in newly diagnosed glioma. For the study at large: Patients were started on vaccination 4-6 weeks after radiotherapy alone, or with temozolomide cycles. Previous care, which was radiotherapy, temozolomide, or both, most often involved both.

This sample's time point: week 35, safety follow-up. The content of each vaccine dose was 300 ug of mutant IDH1 20-mer peptide, and topical imiquimod accompanied it. In every donor, the tumor was a new WHO grade 3 or 4 IDH1-mutant, ATRX-lost astrocytoma. Sample: PBMCs, taken from a glioma patient whose treatment included an IDH1 peptide vaccine. The sequence came from a man in his forties with glioma. V usage is TRBV27 and J usage is TRBJ2-7; TRBD2 aligns across 8 bases. The CDR3 loop reads CASSLLREAVEQYF. The CDR3 DNA reads TGTGCCAGCAGTTTATTGCGGGAGGCCGTCGAGCAGTACTTC.